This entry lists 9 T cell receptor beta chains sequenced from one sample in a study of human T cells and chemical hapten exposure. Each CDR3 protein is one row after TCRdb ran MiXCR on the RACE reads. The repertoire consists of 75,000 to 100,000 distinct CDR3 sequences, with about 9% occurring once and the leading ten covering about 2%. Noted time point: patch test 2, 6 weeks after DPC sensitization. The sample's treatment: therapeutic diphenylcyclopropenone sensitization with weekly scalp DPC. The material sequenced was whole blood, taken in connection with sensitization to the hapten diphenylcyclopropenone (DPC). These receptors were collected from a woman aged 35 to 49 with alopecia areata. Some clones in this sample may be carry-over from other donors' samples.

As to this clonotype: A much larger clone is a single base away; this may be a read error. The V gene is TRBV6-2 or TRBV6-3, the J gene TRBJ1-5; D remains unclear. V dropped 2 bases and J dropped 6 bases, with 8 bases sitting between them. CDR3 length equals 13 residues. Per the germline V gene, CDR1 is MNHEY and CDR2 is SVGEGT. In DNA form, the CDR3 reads TGTGCCAGCAGTTACACGGCCGGTCAGCCCCAGCATTTT. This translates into CASSYTAGQPQHF.

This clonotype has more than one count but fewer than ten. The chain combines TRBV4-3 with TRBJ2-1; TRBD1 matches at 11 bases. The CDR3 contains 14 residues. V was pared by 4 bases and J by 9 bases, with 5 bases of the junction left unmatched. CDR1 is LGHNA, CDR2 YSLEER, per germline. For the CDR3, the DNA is TGCGCCAGCAGCCCCCGGGACAGGGGGTCTGAGCAGTTCTTC. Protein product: CASSPRDRGSEQFF.

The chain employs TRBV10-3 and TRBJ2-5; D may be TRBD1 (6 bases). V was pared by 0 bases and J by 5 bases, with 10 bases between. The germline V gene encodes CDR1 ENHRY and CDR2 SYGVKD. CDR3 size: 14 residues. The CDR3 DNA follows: TGTGCCATCAGTGAGTCGTACAGGGTTGAGACCCAGTACTTC. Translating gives CAISESYRVETQYF.

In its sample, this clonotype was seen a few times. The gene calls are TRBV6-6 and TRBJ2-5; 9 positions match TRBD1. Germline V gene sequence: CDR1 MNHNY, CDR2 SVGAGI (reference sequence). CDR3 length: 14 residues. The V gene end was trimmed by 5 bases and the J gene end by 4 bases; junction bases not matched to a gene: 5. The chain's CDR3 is CASSAYRGRETQYF. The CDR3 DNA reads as TGTGCCAGCAGTGCCTACAGGGGGCGAGAGACCCAGTACTTC.

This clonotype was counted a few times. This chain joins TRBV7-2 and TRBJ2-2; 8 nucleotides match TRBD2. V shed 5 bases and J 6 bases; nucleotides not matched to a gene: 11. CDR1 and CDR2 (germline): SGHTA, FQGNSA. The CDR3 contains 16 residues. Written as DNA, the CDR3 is TGTGCCAGCAGCCTCGGGAGCGGGAGAGGTTCCGGGGAGCTGTTTTTT. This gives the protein CASSLGSGRGSGELFF.

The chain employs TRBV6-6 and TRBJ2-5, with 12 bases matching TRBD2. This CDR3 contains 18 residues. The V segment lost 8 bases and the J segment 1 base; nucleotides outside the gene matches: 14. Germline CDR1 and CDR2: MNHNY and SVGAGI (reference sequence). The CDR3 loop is CASRALQRTSGTQETQYF. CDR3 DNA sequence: TGTGCCAGCCGAGCCCTACAGCGGACTAGCGGGACCCAAGAGACCCAGTACTTC.

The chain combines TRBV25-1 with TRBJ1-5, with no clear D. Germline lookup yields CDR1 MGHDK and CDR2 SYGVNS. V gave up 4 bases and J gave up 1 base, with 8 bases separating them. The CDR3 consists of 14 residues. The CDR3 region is CASSAWESNQPQHF. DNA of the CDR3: TGTGCCAGCAGTGCGTGGGAGAGCAATCAGCCCCAGCATTTT.

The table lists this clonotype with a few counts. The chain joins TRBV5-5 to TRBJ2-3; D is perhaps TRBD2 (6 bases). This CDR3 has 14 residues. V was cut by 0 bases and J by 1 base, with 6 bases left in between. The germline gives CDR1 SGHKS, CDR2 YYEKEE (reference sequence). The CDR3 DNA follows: TGTGCCAGCAGCTTGGGGAGGGGCACAGATACGCAGTATTTT. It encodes CASSLGRGTDTQYF. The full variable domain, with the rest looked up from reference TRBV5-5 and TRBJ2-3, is DAGVTQSPTHLIKTRGQQVTLRCSPISGHKSVSWYQQVLGQGPQFIFQYYEKEERGRGNFPDRFSARQFPNYSSELNVNALLLGDSALYLCASSLGRGTDTQYFGPGTRLTVL.

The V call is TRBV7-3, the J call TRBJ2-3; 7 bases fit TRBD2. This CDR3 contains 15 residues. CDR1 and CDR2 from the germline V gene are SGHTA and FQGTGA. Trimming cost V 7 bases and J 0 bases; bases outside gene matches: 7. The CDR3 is CASKKTGGSTDTQYF. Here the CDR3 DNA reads TGTGCCAGCAAAAAAACGGGGGGAAGCACAGATACGCAGTATTTT.